Detailed here is one T cell receptor beta chain. The CDR3 extends over 17 amino acids. Per the germline V gene, CDR1 is SGHVS and CDR2 is FQNEAQ. V lost 5 bases, J lost 1 base, and 8 bases stayed unmatched. TCRdb's table, derived via immunoSEQ multiplex PCR, lists solely in-frame clones and lacks some. The sample holds about 160,000 clones, roughly 89% seen once. The sample is drawn from a study of blood T cell repertoires in COVID-19. The TCR was taken from a woman aged 65 to 85 with COVID-19, enrolled during active disease. Sequenced input: peripheral blood. V gene TRBV7-8 combines with J gene TRBJ1-5; TRBD1 agrees at 10 bases. The DNA of the CDR3 is TGTGCCAGCAGCCCGCGGGGACAGGGGCTAAGCAATCAGCCCCAGCATTTT. Translated, it gives CASSPRGQGLSNQPQHF.